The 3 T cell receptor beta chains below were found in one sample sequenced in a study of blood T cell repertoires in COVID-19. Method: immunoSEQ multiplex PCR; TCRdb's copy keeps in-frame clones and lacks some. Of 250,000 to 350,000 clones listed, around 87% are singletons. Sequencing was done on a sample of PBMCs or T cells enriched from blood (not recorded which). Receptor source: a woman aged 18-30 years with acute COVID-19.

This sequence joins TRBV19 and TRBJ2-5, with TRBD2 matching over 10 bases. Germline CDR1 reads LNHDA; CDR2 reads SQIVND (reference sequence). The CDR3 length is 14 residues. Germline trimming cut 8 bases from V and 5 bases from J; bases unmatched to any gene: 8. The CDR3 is CASGSSGRRETQYF. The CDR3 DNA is TGTGCCAGTGGCTCTAGCGGGAGACGGGAGACCCAGTACTTC. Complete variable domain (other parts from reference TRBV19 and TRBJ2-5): DGGITQSPKYLFRKEGQNVTLSCEQNLNHDAMYWYRQDPGQGLRLIYYSQIVNDFQKGDIAEGYSVSREKKESFPLTVTSAQKNPTAFYLCASGSSGRRETQYFGPGTRLLVL.

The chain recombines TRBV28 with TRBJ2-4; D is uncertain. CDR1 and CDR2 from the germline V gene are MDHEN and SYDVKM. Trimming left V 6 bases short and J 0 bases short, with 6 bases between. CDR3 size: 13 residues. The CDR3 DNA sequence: TGTGCCAGCAGCTCTGTAGCCAAAAACATTCAGTACTTC. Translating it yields CASSSVAKNIQYF.

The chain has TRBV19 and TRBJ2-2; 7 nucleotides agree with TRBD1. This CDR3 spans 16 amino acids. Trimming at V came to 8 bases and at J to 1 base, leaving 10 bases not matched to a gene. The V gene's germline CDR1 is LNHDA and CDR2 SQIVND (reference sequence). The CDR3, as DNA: TGTGCCAGTCAGGGGGTGCAGAAGGGGAACACCGGGGAGCTGTTTTTT. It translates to CASQGVQKGNTGELFF.